This T cell receptor beta chain originates from a study of T cells in localized non-small cell lung cancer (TCRdb year 2020). Context from the whole study: The study examined T cell repertoires in approximately 240 patients with early-stage NSCLC and compared tumors with uninvolved tumor-adjacent lungs. All 220 or so NSCLC patients in the cohort were treatment-naive and had localized lung tumors that were resected. NSCLC patients had a mean age of around 66 years, and fewer than 150 were male and about 110 female.

TCR beta CDR3 regions were sequenced from DNA using the immunoSEQ Assay. The authors' analysis ran thus. To compute T cell density, TCR beta template counts were normalized to usable DNA, which was estimated by amplifying housekeeping genes. Richness was estimated with the preseqR package, extrapolating to 400,000 templates for PBMC samples and 120,000 templates for tissue samples. Clonality was defined as one minus Pielou's evenness. Tissue-enriched TCRs were identified by differential abundance testing using productive amino-acid clonotypes, minimum total count 5 and alpha 0.1. The Jaccard Index and the Morisita Overlap Index were used to measure how much the repertoires overlapped between compartments. GLIPH clustered TCR beta CDR3s with public tetramer-defined viral CDR3s; viral motifs required at least three viral sequences plus V-gene enrichment. In TCRdb, the immuneACCESS table is reduced to in-frame sequences with V and J assigned. These tables do not hold every clone; where another copy was compared, an unresolved V gene accounts for under half, and the others remain unexplained. For V, J and clone size, that table is used; D and trimming come from the DNA. The sample has around 79,000 clones on record, around 82% of them singletons. The ten largest clones take up 15% to 20% of the sample.

Beyond this particular receptor, the publication reports: Because the study design was exploratory, TCR variables were selected using unadjusted p-values without false-discovery rate correction. Higher T cell density in blood was associated with longer overall survival, whereas higher clonality in adjacent lung was associated with shorter survival. Because multi-region tumor sequencing was not performed, intratumor heterogeneity could not be ruled out. The highest T cell clonality was observed in uninvolved tumor-adjacent lung, where clonality exceeded that of tumor, suggesting that antigenic responses were more focused in uninvolved tumor-adjacent lung. Of the top 100 tumor clones, a median of 57 were detected in paired uninvolved adjacent lung; about 26 were also among that lung's top 100.

Details on this clone: Its antigen is not yet known. Base-call qualities are not available, and no considerably larger clone is one nucleotide away.

CDR1 is given as SGDLS and CDR2 as YYNGEE, both from the germline V gene. V and J are trimmed by 1 base and 3 bases, and the gene matches miss 4 bases of the junction. Including the terminal cysteine and phenylalanine, the CDR3 comprises 16 residues. Here the CDR3 DNA is all that survives: 48 bases in frame from base 1. At diagnosis, peripheral blood, uninvolved tumor-adjacent lung and tumor were collected and stored as a combination of fresh-frozen and FFPE material. For TCR repertoire profiling, the blood samples were analyzed as peripheral blood mononuclear cells. The TCR originated in a man aged 35-69 years with stage II squamous cell lung carcinoma. The chain links TRBV9 with TRBJ2-2; 9 bases in the middle match TRBD1. Sequenced here: PBMCs, sampled before any cancer treatment. The CDR3 corresponds to CASSVLTGGYTGELFF. The nucleotide sequence is TGTGCCAGCAGCGTACTAACAGGGGGCTACACCGGGGAGCTGTTTTTT.